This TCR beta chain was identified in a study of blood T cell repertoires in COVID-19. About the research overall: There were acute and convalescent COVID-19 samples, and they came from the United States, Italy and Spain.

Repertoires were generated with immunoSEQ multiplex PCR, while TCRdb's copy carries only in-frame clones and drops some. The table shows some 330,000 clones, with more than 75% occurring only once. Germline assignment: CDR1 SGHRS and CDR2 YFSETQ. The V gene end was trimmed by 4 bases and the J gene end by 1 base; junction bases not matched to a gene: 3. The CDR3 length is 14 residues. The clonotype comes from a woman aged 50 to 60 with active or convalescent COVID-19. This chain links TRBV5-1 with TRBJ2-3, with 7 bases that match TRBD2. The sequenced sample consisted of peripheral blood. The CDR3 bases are TGCGCCAGCAGCCGGGGGGAGCGCACAGATACGCAGTATTTT. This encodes CASSRGERTDTQYF.